This is a list of T cell receptor beta chains from one sample in a study of blood T cell repertoires in COVID-19. Sequenced by immunoSEQ multiplex PCR; TCRdb stores in-frame clones only, minus some. The sample has over 200,000 clones; roughly 94% are singletons. Input material: peripheral blood. The origin of the receptors is a man aged 30 to 45 with acute or convalescent COVID-19. The CDR3 runs from the conserved cysteine through the conserved F or W. The size of a clone is reported for some rows only, either as once, few or many, or as a class for expanded clones.

.,15,TRBV11-2,CASSLAGGLVETQYF
.,14,TRBV24-1,CATSRDPGGGELFF
few,15,TRBV4-1,CASSQDRTGADTQYF
.,17,TRBV7-2,CASSAQPGQRNTGELFF
.,16,TRBV6-5,CASSYSEPFTSTEAFF
.,13,TRBV6-6,CASSTPGTGELFF
few,12,TRBV3-1/TRBV3-2,CASSQLGQRYTF
.,15,TRBV28,CASSSTGLPPDTQYF
.,15,TRBV5-1,CASSGLGSSNTEAFF
.,15,TRBV5-1,CASRAGPEGNEKLFF
once,14,TRBV19,CASSGGAGINEQFF
.,14,TRBV19,CASSMDSLNQPQHF
once,14,TRBV30,CAWNLGLYNEKLFF
.,15,TRBV6-5,CASSSAGLSGETQYF
.,14,TRBV24-1,CATSDPGQGETQYF
.,16,TRBV11-2,CASRVPGQGAGGELFF
.,18,TRBV5-6,CASGLRTSGLFSYNEQFF
.,17,TRBV29-1,CSVEEHGRDRGSYEQYF
.,17,TRBV3-1/TRBV3-2,CASSQDTSGRAYNEQFF
.,15,TRBV11-2,CASSFIAGGGETQYF
.,12,TRBV3-1/TRBV3-2,CASSLSGLAQYF
.,16,TRBV6-1,CASSARGSGGTGELFF
.,16,TRBV15,CATSRDRGGVGRTQYF
.,11,TRBV20-1,CSAITRDEQFF
.,15,TRBV5-3,CARSLAGFEFRGYTF
.,15,TRBV5-1,CASSLAPGREGEQYF
few,17,TRBV11-3,CASSLGATSGGRETQYF
.,14,TRBV28,CASRGTSGADTQYF
.,12,TRBV19,CASGGAPDTQYF
.,13,TRBV7-9,CASSLEGVHGYTF
.,13,TRBV4-1,CASWDLNTGELFF
.,13,TRBV3-1/TRBV3-2,CASSYYSSYEQYF
.,14,TRBV6-6,CASSPSTGTDTQYF
.,13,TRBV27,CASSFRENSPLHF
.,16,TRBV14,CASSSNRGLGYNEQFF
.,18,TRBV10-1,CAVTEDQTGMGAKNIQYF
.,15,TRBV3-1/TRBV3-2,CASSPMAGAGWTQYF
.,14,TRBV4-1,CASSQADSYRGYTF
.,15,TRBV7-6,CASSLFRGQEETQYF
.,15,TRBV27,CASSFRDTGANEQFF
.,18,TRBV15,CATSRDRRGGGSNTEAFF
.,16,TRBV2,CASSKNLGTGLGGYTF
once,13,TRBV5-1,CASSLVGVREQYF
.,14,TRBV3-1/TRBV3-2,CASSSGLYNQPQHF
.,15,TRBV3-1/TRBV3-2,CASSRNSQGLSEAFF
.,13,TRBV19,CASSPEGRTEAFF
.,18,TRBV9,CASSVVGTSGLWGNEQFF
.,18,TRBV19,CASSIDGRRGTSGSGQYF
.,16,TRBV28,CASSSPLGGGFYEQYF
.,13,TRBV12-3/TRBV12-4,CASSGTGQETQYF
.,14,TRBV7-3,CASSAGTGAGEQFF
.,14,TRBV13,CASSPREGGTEAFF
.,16,TRBV9,CASSPSGTGLYNEQFF
.,12,TRBV18,CASSPPEGEAFF
.,14,TRBV10-1,CASSDTGGADTQYF
.,14,TRBV5-8,CASSLDRFGSPLHF
.,16,TRBV19,CASRRTGPLHIYGYTF
.,13,TRBV5-1,CASSVVTSGGQYF
once,12,TRBV6-5,CASRDRTYEQYF
.,15,TRBV27,CASSSLGGPSTEAFF